The 4 T cell receptor beta chains below come from one sample, sequenced in a study of shared clonotypes between healthy human individuals. Clones were read by immunoSEQ multiplex PCR, and TCRdb kept only the in-frame ones, dropping some. Of 1.6 million or so clones listed, less than 99% were seen once; the top ten hold 0.36%. The sequenced material came from naive CD4+ T cells sorted from blood. Subset specified: CD45RA+ positively selected. Receptors originate from a man aged 25 to 45 in good health.

This clone showed up just once. V usage is TRBV9 and J usage is TRBJ2-7, with unresolved D. V dropped 1 base and J dropped 5 bases, with 13 bases sitting between them. The CDR3 has 14 residues. The germline gives CDR1 SGDLS, CDR2 YYNGEE. CDR3 region: CASSVRGQDNEQYF. The CDR3 region has the DNA TGTGCCAGCAGCGTACGCGGTCAGGATAACGAGCAGTACTTC. Filled out from reference TRBV9 and TRBJ2-7, the complete variable domain reads DSGVTQTPKHLITATGQRVTLRCSPRSGDLSVYWYQQSLDQGLQFLIQYYNGEERAKGNILERFSAQQFPDLHSELNLSSLELGDSALYFCASSVRGQDNEQYFGPGTRLTVT.

The chain employs TRBV5-1 and TRBJ2-3, with D perhaps TRBD1 or TRBD2 (5 bases each). CDR3 length equals 15 residues. The V gene's germline CDR1 is SGHRS and CDR2 YFSETQ. V lost 4 bases, J lost 0 bases, and 12 bases lay in between. The CDR3 region has the DNA TGCGCCAGCAGCGACCGGGACGGCAGCACAGATACGCAGTATTTT. The encoded protein is CASSDRDGSTDTQYF.

In the case of this clone: Other nucleotide sequences in the sample specify the same CDR3. The chain combines TRBV5-1 with TRBJ2-3; 11 nucleotides match TRBD2. Germline CDR1 SGHRS, CDR2 YFSETQ. This CDR3 region has 14 residues. V was pared by 4 bases and J by 6 bases, with 4 bases of the junction left unmatched. The CDR3 sequence: CASSIGTSGDTQYF. The CDR3, as DNA: TGCGCCAGCAGCATCGGGACTAGCGGTGATACGCAGTATTTT.

The V gene is TRBV11-2, the J gene TRBJ2-3; D might be TRBD2 (5 bases). V was cut by 0 bases and J by 0 bases, with 10 bases left in between. The CDR3 length is 16 residues. Germline V gives CDR1 SGHAT, CDR2 FQNNGV. The CDR3 DNA is TGTGCCAGCAGCTTAGATCAGCGGCCTAGCACAGATACGCAGTATTTT. This encodes CASSLDQRPSTDTQYF.